The 15 T cell receptor beta chains in this list originate from one sample, sequenced in a study of a mutant IDH1 vaccine in newly diagnosed glioma. Measured with immunoSEQ multiplex PCR; TCRdb has only the in-frame clones, and not every one. The top ten clones hold more than 6.5% of a sample with more than 25,000 clones, about four fifths of them seen once. Time point denoted: week 35, safety follow-up. Every vaccination contained 300 ug of the mutant IDH1 20-mer peptide and was paired with topical imiquimod. These receptors' targets are unknown. The sample in question was PBMCs, obtained from a glioma patient whose treatment included an IDH1 peptide vaccine. These receptors were taken from a man aged 50 or older with glioma.

V gene TRBV28 combines with J gene TRBJ2-7; D gene ambiguous. V lost 3 bases, J lost 0 bases, and 12 bases lay in between. Germline CDR1 MDHEN, CDR2 SYDVKM. This CDR3 spans 15 amino acids. CDR3 DNA sequence: TGTGCCAGCAGTTTCTCCTACGGTCCCTCCTACGAGCAGTACTTC. As protein: CASSFSYGPSYEQYF.

This clone showed up just once. The rearrangement links TRBV7-9 to TRBJ2-7, with D possibly TRBD2 on 6 matching bases. Germline lookup yields CDR1 SEHNR and CDR2 FQNEAQ (reference sequence). The CDR3 is 13 residues long. V lost 5 bases and J lost 3, with 11 bases in between. The CDR3 spells CASSLGGYYEQYF. The CDR3, as DNA: TGTGCCAGCAGCCTTGGGGGGTACTACGAGCAGTACTTC.

J is TRBJ1-5 and V is TRBV4-1; D uncertain. The germline V and J ends were trimmed by 8 bases and 0 bases, with 8 bases remaining between them. Germline V gene lookup returns CDR1 MGHRA and CDR2 YSYEKL. This CDR3 is built from 13 residues. The CDR3 bases are TGCGCCAGCGCTATGTATAGCAATCAGCCCCAGCATTTT. Protein sequence: CASAMYSNQPQHF.

This clone was counted once. The chain carries TRBV27 and TRBJ2-7; the D gene could be TRBD1 or TRBD2 (5 bases each). The CDR3 runs to 14 residues. The V and J ends lost 5 bases and 5 bases respectively, with 16 bases between them. From germline, CDR1 is MNHEY and CDR2 SMNVEV (reference sequence). In DNA, the CDR3 is TGTGCCAGCAGTCCGCAGGGAGTAGGCCACGAGCAGTACTTC. It encodes CASSPQGVGHEQYF.

The rearrangement uses TRBV4-2 and TRBJ2-5; D remains unclear. CDR1 and CDR2 from the germline V gene are LGHNA and YNFKEQ. The CDR3 extends over 13 amino acids. V lost 0 bases and J 2 bases, leaving 4 bases between the germline ends. DNA of the CDR3: TGTGCCAGCAGCCAAGAGATTCAAGAGACCCAGTACTTC. Amino acids: CASSQEIQETQYF.

V and J are TRBV5-1 and TRBJ2-5; D gene unclear. Germline-derived CDR1 and CDR2 are SGHRS and YFSETQ. There are 13 residues in the CDR3. Deletions cut 4 bases from V and 3 bases from J, with 10 bases between. CDR3 bases: TGCGCCAGCAGCAGAAACGGTGAAGAGACCCAGTACTTC. This encodes CASSRNGEETQYF.

This clone was seen only a few times. This sequence joins TRBV19 and TRBJ1-5; 8 positions match TRBD1. CDR3 length equals 14 residues. Per the germline V gene, CDR1 is LNHDA and CDR2 is SQIVND (reference sequence). After removal of 8 bases from V and 9 bases from J, the junction contained 12 bases not matched to a gene. DNA for the CDR3: TGTGCCAGTGGGGTCCTACAGGGGGAAGGGCCCCAGCATTTT. Amino acid sequence: CASGVLQGEGPQHF.

V and J are TRBV9 and TRBJ2-3; TRBD2 might be the D (5 bases). This CDR3 contains 14 residues. Germline V lookup: CDR1 SGDLS, CDR2 YYNGEE. V lost 0 bases and J lost 4, with 9 bases in between. The CDR3 nucleotides read TGTGCCAGCAGCGTAGGTGGACTGTCAGATACGCAGTATTTT. Amino acid sequence: CASSVGGLSDTQYF.

As regards this clone: At one of its ends the junction is not consistent with the germline gene, which may arise from a read error. The chain recombines TRBV7-7 with TRBJ2-2; D call uncertain. CDR1 is SSHAT, CDR2 FNYEAQ, per germline (reference sequence). The CDR3 consists of 14 residues. The CDR3 region is CASSLESRTGELFF. The CDR3 nucleotides are TGTGCTAGCAGCTTGGAAAGTCGGACCGGGGAGCTGTTTTTT.

V usage is TRBV5-1 and J usage is TRBJ2-5; a possible D gene is TRBD1 (5 bases). V lost 0 bases, J lost 2 bases, and 11 bases lay in between. The CDR3 extends over 15 amino acids. Germline V CDR1 and CDR2: SGHRS, YFSETQ. The CDR3 loop reads CASSLGGSSQETQYF. In DNA form, the CDR3 reads TGCGCCAGCAGCTTGGGGGGCTCCTCACAAGAGACCCAGTACTTC.

The chain carries TRBV2 and TRBJ1-2; no definite D call. Looked up from germline, CDR1 is SNHLY and CDR2 is FYNNEI. Trimming stripped 6 bases from V and 4 bases from J, with 9 bases between. The CDR3 has 12 residues. The CDR3 DNA sequence: TGTGCCAGCAGCTTAGGGCCCTATGGCTACACCTTC. The encoded protein is CASSLGPYGYTF.

The chain uses TRBV29-1 and TRBJ2-7, with D perhaps matching TRBD1 or TRBD2 (5 bases each). The CDR3 sequence is 13 residues long. Germline CDR1 and CDR2: SQVTM and ANQGSEA. The V gene lost 4 bases and the J gene lost 1 base, with 11 bases spanning the gap. The CDR3: CSVGGTASYEQYF. In DNA form, the CDR3 reads TGCAGCGTTGGGGGGACCGCTTCCTACGAGCAGTACTTC.

The rearrangement joins TRBV4-1 to TRBJ2-2; perhaps TRBD1 as D (7 bases). Trimming cost V 2 bases and J 0 bases, with 13 bases left between them. Germline V lookup: CDR1 MGHRA, CDR2 YSYEKL. The CDR3 contains 17 residues. The CDR3 bases are TGCGCCAGCAGCCAACAGGGGGGAATCGCGAACACCGGGGAGCTGTTTTTT. The encoded protein is CASSQQGGIANTGELFF.

The rearrangement links TRBV19 to TRBJ2-3, with D hard to call. V was cut by 6 bases and J by 6 bases, with 13 bases left in between. The CDR3 consists of 13 residues. Germline CDR1 LNHDA, CDR2 SQIVND (reference sequence). Written as DNA, the CDR3 is TGTGCCAGTAGCACCCGACGGTCCGATACGCAGTATTTT. Protein: CASSTRRSDTQYF.

This clone was recorded only once. The genes are TRBV2 and TRBJ2-7; a possible D gene is TRBD1 (5 bases). The CDR3 runs 13 residues. The germline gives CDR1 SNHLY, CDR2 FYNNEI. Trimming pared 6 bases from V and 0 bases from J, leaving 9 bases between. The CDR3 nucleotides are TGTGCCAGCAGGCCACAGGACTCCTACGAGCAGTACTTC. Its translation: CASRPQDSYEQYF.